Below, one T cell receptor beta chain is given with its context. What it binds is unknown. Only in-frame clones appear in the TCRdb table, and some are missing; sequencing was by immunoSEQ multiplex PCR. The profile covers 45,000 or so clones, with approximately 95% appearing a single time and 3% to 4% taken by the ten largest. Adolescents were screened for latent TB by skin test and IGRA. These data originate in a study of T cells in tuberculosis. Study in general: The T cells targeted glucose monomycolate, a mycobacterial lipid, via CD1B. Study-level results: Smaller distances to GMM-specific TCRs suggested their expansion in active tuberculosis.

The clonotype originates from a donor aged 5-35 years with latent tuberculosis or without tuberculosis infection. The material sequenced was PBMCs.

CDR3 bases: TGCAGCGTTGAGGGGACAGGGGGCGTGAACACTGAAGCTTTCTTT. Translating gives CSVEGTGGVNTEAFF. The V and J genes are TRBV29-1 and TRBJ1-1, with TRBD1 matching 12 bases. The CDR3 is 15 residues long. From germline, CDR1 is SQVTM and CDR2 ANQGSEA. Trimming took 3 bases from V and 0 from J; bases not matched to a gene: 2.